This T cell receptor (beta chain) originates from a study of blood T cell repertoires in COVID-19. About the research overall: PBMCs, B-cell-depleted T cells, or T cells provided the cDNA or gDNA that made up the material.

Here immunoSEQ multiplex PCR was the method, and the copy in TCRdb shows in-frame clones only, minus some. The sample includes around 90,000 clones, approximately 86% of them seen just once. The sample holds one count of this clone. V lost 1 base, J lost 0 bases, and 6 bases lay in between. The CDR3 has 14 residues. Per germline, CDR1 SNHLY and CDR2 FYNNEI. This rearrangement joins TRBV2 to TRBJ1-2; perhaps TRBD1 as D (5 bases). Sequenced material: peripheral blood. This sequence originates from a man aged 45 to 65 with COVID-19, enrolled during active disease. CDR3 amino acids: CASSEGGANYGYTF. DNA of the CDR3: TGTGCCAGCAGTGAAGGGGGGGCTAACTATGGCTACACCTTC.